The next 9 T cell receptor beta chains were all read from a single sample in a study of blood T cell repertoires in COVID-19. TCRdb keeps only in-frame clones here, not all; method: immunoSEQ multiplex PCR. The sample lists 100,000 to 150,000 clones, around 74% seen once, with roughly 5% in the top ten. The specimen was peripheral blood. The receptors derive from a man aged 55 to 70 with acute or convalescent COVID-19.

V usage is TRBV9 and J usage is TRBJ2-7; 7 positions match TRBD2. V shed 0 bases, J shed 5 bases, and the junction held 5 bases outside the gene matches. The CDR3 runs to 14 residues. Germline loops: CDR1 SGDLS, CDR2 YYNGEE. The CDR3 DNA follows: TGTGCCAGCAGCGTAGGCGGGAGACGGGACGAGCAGTACTTC. This encodes CASSVGGRRDEQYF.

V usage is TRBV5-1 and J usage is TRBJ1-1, with unresolved D. Germline CDR1 and CDR2: SGHRS and YFSETQ. This CDR3 is built from 15 residues. With 1 base removed from V and 4 bases from J, the gap between germline ends came to 14 bases. CDR3 nucleotide sequence: TGCGCCAGCAGCTTGTCAGCGGGTCGGGGCACTGAAGCTTTCTTT. Residues: CASSLSAGRGTEAFF.

The chain is built from TRBV25-1 and TRBJ1-1, with TRBD1 as a possible D gene (6 bases). There are 15 residues in the CDR3. The germline V gene encodes CDR1 MGHDK and CDR2 SYGVNS. Trimming took off 5 bases at V and 3 bases at J, with 16 bases between the two ends. The CDR3 loop reads CASSPTRGRDTEAFF. The CDR3 bases are TGTGCCAGCAGTCCTACCAGGGGAAGAGACACTGAAGCTTTCTTT. The complete variable domain, with remaining parts taken from reference TRBV25-1 and TRBJ1-1, reads EADIYQTPRYLVIGTGKKITLECSQTMGHDKMYWYQQDPGMELHLIHYSYGVNSTEKGDLSSESTVSRIRTEHFPLTLESARPSHTSQYLCASSPTRGRDTEAFFGQGTRLTVV.

The rearrangement joins TRBV4-2 to TRBJ1-4; no clear D. The CDR3 length is 12 residues. Germline V lookup: CDR1 LGHNA, CDR2 YNFKEQ. Trimming cost V 8 bases and J 2 bases, with 6 bases left between them. CDR3 protein: CASSETNEKLFF. The CDR3 DNA reads as TGTGCCAGCTCGGAGACTAATGAAAAACTGTTTTTT.

The J gene is TRBJ1-1, the V gene TRBV5-6, with 9 bases identical to TRBD1. V shed 4 bases, J shed 6 bases, and the junction held 13 bases outside the gene matches. The CDR3 loop spans 16 amino acids. Germline V gene data show CDR1 as SGHDT and CDR2 as YYEEEE. The DNA for the CDR3 is TGTGCCAGCAGCACCTTCCGGGACAGGGTAAGTCCTGAAGCTTTCTTT. Residues: CASSTFRDRVSPEAFF.

The gene calls are TRBV15 and TRBJ2-1, with 9 bases identical to TRBD2. Trimming at V came to 5 bases and at J to 8 bases, leaving 7 bases not matched to a gene. This CDR3 comprises 14 residues. From germline, CDR1 is LNHNV and CDR2 YYDKDF (reference sequence). The DNA of the CDR3 is TGTGCCACCAGCCTGGCGGGAGGGCGGGATGAGCAGTTCTTC. Translated: CATSLAGGRDEQFF.

This clone came up a few times. The chain has TRBV7-9 and TRBJ1-2; 7 bases agree with TRBD1. Germline V gene data show CDR1 as SEHNR and CDR2 as FQNEAQ (reference sequence). The V segment lost 3 bases and the J segment 3 bases; nucleotides outside the gene matches: 7. The CDR3 runs 15 residues. CDR3 sequence reads: CASSFGQGGDYGYTF. In DNA, the CDR3 is TGTGCCAGCAGCTTCGGTCAGGGGGGCGACTATGGCTACACCTTC.

This chain uses TRBV3-1 (or the pseudogene TRBV3-2) with TRBJ1-5, with unresolved D. Germline V CDR1 and CDR2: LGHDT, YNNKEL (reference sequence). V lost 0 bases to trimming and J lost 4 bases, with 10 bases between them. The CDR3 contains 15 residues. The CDR3 protein is CASSQDTAVNQPQHF. The CDR3 coding sequence is TGTGCCAGCAGCCAAGATACAGCCGTGAATCAGCCCCAGCATTTT.

The chain joins TRBV11-2 to TRBJ2-7, with D hard to call. Deletions cut 0 bases from V and 2 bases from J, with 11 bases between. Per germline, CDR1 SGHAT and CDR2 FQNNGV. This CDR3 region has 15 residues. CDR3 sequence: CASSLDLTGPYEQYF. The DNA for the CDR3 is TGTGCCAGCAGCTTAGATCTAACTGGGCCCTACGAGCAGTACTTC. The full variable domain, with the rest looked up from reference TRBV11-2 and TRBJ2-7, is EAGVAQSPRYKIIEKRQSVAFWCNPISGHATLYWYQQILGQGPKLLIQFQNNGVVDDSQLPKDRFSAERLKGVDSTLKIQPAKLEDSAVYLCASSLDLTGPYEQYFGPGTRLTVT.